The following is a TCR beta chain sequence with its context. Its target is not known. The germline CDR1 and CDR2 sequences are SGHRS and YFSETQ. This CDR3 spans 14 amino acids. The data derive from a study of CXCR3-negative and CXCR3-positive naive CD8 T cells. Points from the study as a whole: Both naive subsets had comparably high diversity; memory CD8+ cells much lower.

5' RACE that incorporated UMI labels was used to prepare the TRB cDNA libraries. After re-calling the 5' RACE reads, TCRdb lists one entry per CDR3 protein, DNA absent. The sample includes under 30,000 distinct CDR3 sequences. This receptor was obtained from a human donor in good health. Some clones in this sample may be carry-over from other donors' samples. The chain links TRBV5-1 to TRBJ2-1; TCRdb's D gene call, TRBD1, goes unchecked for lack of DNA. Material: memory CD8+ T cells from blood. The CDR3 sequence: CASSSAGAYNEQFF. The whole variable domain, remainder taken from reference TRBV5-1 and TRBJ2-1, is KAGVTQTPRYLIKTRGQQVTLSCSPISGHRSVSWYQQTPGQGLQFLFEYFSETQRNKGNFPGRFSGRQFSNSRSEMNVSTLELGDSALYLCASSSAGAYNEQFFGPGTRLTVL.